In its sample, the clone carrying this TCR beta chain was seen many times. Amplified TCR beta CDR3 regions came from RNA transcripts. First-round RT-PCR targeting the TCR CDR3 was performed with the HTBI primer set. A single record per CDR3 protein comes from TCRdb applying MiXCR to the multiplex PCR reads. The repertoire holds approximately 600,000 distinct CDR3 sequences, with 14% to 15% as singletons. This record belongs to a study of T cells in Graves' hyperthyroidism and ophthalmopathy. CDR1 is MNHNS, CDR2 SASEGT, per germline. V was trimmed by 3 bases and J by 0 bases, leaving 11 bases between them. The CDR3 is made up of 15 amino acids.

The chain carries TRBV6-1 and TRBJ1-1; D unclear. Input material: blood. This sequence originates from a woman aged 40 to 49 with Graves' ophthalmopathy. The CDR3 protein is CASSDWNALNTEAFF. CDR3 nucleotides: TGTGCCAGCAGTGATTGGAATGCGCTGAACACTGAAGCTTTCTTT.